This TCR beta chain was captured in a study of cytomegalovirus exposure and HLA in healthy donors. Primers for the PCR totalled 60 Vbeta and 13 Jbeta. The assay was immunoSEQ multiplex PCR, and TCRdb's table has in-frame clones only and misses some. The table has about 180,000 clones, over 65% seen once. The germline gives CDR1 SGHNT, CDR2 YENEEA. V was shortened by 2 bases and J by 11 bases, with 7 bases between the two germline ends. This CDR3 region has 11 residues. Sequencing was performed on PBMCs. The chain recombines TRBV11-3 with TRBJ1-5, with D unclear. This receptor was identified in a woman in her sixties in good health and CMV-seropositive. Here the CDR3 reads CASSLNYAQHF. DNA for the CDR3: TGTGCCAGCAGCTTAAACTACGCCCAGCATTTT.